The rows below give T cell receptor beta chains drawn from one sample of a study of T cells after yellow fever vaccination. TCRdb passed the 5' RACE reads through MiXCR, listing each CDR3 protein once. The sample yields tens of thousands of distinct CDR3 sequences, roughly 7.4% seen once. The specimen comprised CD8+ T cells sorted from PBMCs, sampled roughly 14 days after the first yellow fever vaccination. These receptors all stem from a man younger than 35 who received the YFV17D yellow fever vaccine. CDR3s include the opening cysteine and the closing phenylalanine or tryptophan. The D gene is left open where the match is weak. Size tells how often a clone was seen (once, few, many) or the class of an expanded clone, and some rows leave it out.

TRBV9	TRBD1	TRBJ1-5	.	TGTGCCAGCAGCCCGGGGGAGGGGGCGCGAGGCAATCAGCCCCAGCATTTT	CASSPGEGARGNQPQHF
TRBV5-6	.	TRBJ2-1	.	TGTGCCAGCAGCCTCCTGGGGGAGCAGTTCTTC	CASSLLGEQFF
TRBV7-9	.	TRBJ2-7	.	TGTGCCAGCAGCTCCCCGGCTTCCTACGAGCAGTACTTC	CASSSPASYEQYF
TRBV5-4	.	TRBJ2-1	many	TGTGCCAGCAGCTTCGGCCCAGGGGTCAATGAGCAGTTCTTC	CASSFGPGVNEQFF
TRBV6-5	TRBD2	TRBJ2-1	many	TGTGCCAGCAGCCGCCGACTAGCGGGCTACAATGAGCAGTTCTTC	CASSRRLAGYNEQFF
TRBV7-2	TRBD2	TRBJ2-1	many	TGTGCCAGCAGCTTAGGACTAGCGGGGTCCAACTACAATGAGCAGTTCTTC	CASSLGLAGSNYNEQFF
TRBV15	.	TRBJ1-3	.	TGTGCCACCAGCAACAGCCGAGGAAACACCATATATTTT	CATSNSRGNTIYF
TRBV5-6	.	TRBJ2-4	.	TGTGCCAGCAGCTTGGTTCCAAGCCGGGGGGCTACCATTCAGTACTTC	CASSLVPSRGATIQYF
TRBV5-1	.	TRBJ2-2	many	TGCGCCAGCAGCTTGGAGGCCGGGGAGCTGTTTTTT	CASSLEAGELFF
TRBV9	.	TRBJ2-3	many	TGTGCCAGCAGCCTGTGGGGGGCCGGGGGAACAGATACGCAGTATTTT	CASSLWGAGGTDTQYF
TRBV10-3	TRBD2	TRBJ2-1	many	TGTGCCACCCGGACTAGCGGGTTAGTGAATGAGCAGTTCTTC	CATRTSGLVNEQFF
TRBV27	TRBD2	TRBJ2-3	many	TGTGCCAGCAGTTTATTTGCGGGGGGAGATGGAGATACGCAGTATTTT	CASSLFAGGDGDTQYF
TRBV6-2/TRBV6-3	.	TRBJ2-3	many	TGTGCCAGCAGTACCCGGGGAATAGCGAGGGACACAGATACGCAGTATTTT	CASSTRGIARDTDTQYF
TRBV12-3/TRBV12-4	TRBD1	TRBJ2-3	many	TGTGCCAGCAGTCTTACCGGGACAGGGGAGTTTTTT	CASSLTGTGEFF
TRBV27	TRBD2	TRBJ2-3	many	TGTGCCAGCAGTTTAAATCCAGCGGGGGGGCCAAATACGCAGTATTTT	CASSLNPAGGPNTQYF
TRBV7-2	.	TRBJ2-7	few	TGTGCCAGCAGCCCGCCGGGGGGCCCTCGCGGGAACGAGCAGTACTTC	CASSPPGGPRGNEQYF
TRBV4-2	TRBD2	TRBJ2-5	medium-sized	TGTGCCAGCAGCCAAGGACTAGCTCAAGAGACCCAGTACTTC	CASSQGLAQETQYF
TRBV30	.	TRBJ1-5	many	TGTGCCTGGAGTGTAGGCAGCAATCAGCCCCAGCATTTT	CAWSVGSNQPQHF
TRBV7-9	.	TRBJ1-5	many	TGTGCCAGCGGAAAGGTAGATAGCAATCAGCCCCAGCATTTT	CASGKVDSNQPQHF
TRBV4-1	.	TRBJ2-1	many	TGCGCCAGCAGCCAAAGGGAAAGTAGCTCCTACAATGAGCAGTTCTTC	CASSQRESSSYNEQFF
TRBV7-3	.	TRBJ2-2	many	TGTGCCAGCAGCTTAACGCTGGATAACACCGGGGAGCTGTTTTTT	CASSLTLDNTGELFF
TRBV7-2	.	TRBJ2-5	many	TGTGCCAGCAGCTTAGGCAATGCGAACCAAGAGACCCAGTACTTC	CASSLGNANQETQYF
TRBV5-1	.	TRBJ2-5	many	TGCGCCAGCGGATCAGGGGAGGGTGCGGAGACCCAGTACTTC	CASGSGEGAETQYF
TRBV12-3/TRBV12-4	TRBD1	TRBJ2-3	many	TGTGCCAGCACCCGGACAGGGGACACAGATACGCAGTATTTT	CASTRTGDTDTQYF
TRBV2	TRBD1	TRBJ2-1	many	TGTGCCAACAACAGGGGGCAGAACAATGAGCAGTTCTTC	CANNRGQNNEQFF
TRBV4-2	TRBD1	TRBJ1-5	.	TGTGCCAGCAGCCCTACAGGGGGGTATAGCAATCATCCCCAGCATTTT	CASSPTGGYSNHPQHF
TRBV4-2	.	TRBJ2-2	many	TGTGCCAGCAGCCAAGATCTTATGAAGAACACCGGGGAGCTGTTTTTT	CASSQDLMKNTGELFF
TRBV7-9	TRBD1	TRBJ1-2	few	TGTGCCAGCAAGTCGGGACAGGGGAAAGGTGGCTACACCTTC	CASKSGQGKGGYTF
TRBV4-2	.	TRBJ2-2	many	TGTGCCAGCAGCCAAGATCTAGGAGGATACCTCACCGGGGAGCTGTTTTTT	CASSQDLGGYLTGELFF
TRBV12-3/TRBV12-4	.	TRBJ2-1	many	TGTGCCAGCAGTTTGGGGCGCACTAATGAGCAGTTCTTC	CASSLGRTNEQFF
TRBV29-1	TRBD1	TRBJ2-1	many	TGCAGCCTTGGACAGGGTTCCTACAATGAGCAGTTCTTC	CSLGQGSYNEQFF
TRBV5-5	TRBD1	TRBJ1-1	.	TGTGCCAGCAGCTTGGATGGAGGGGGCCGGACTGAAGCTTTCTTT	CASSLDGGGRTEAFF
TRBV27	TRBD2	TRBJ2-1	medium-sized	TGTGCCAGCAGTCTAAGCGGGGGCCCAGCCAATGAGCAGTTCTTC	CASSLSGGPANEQFF
TRBV6-5	.	TRBJ1-3	.	TGTGCCAGCAGTTACGGGGGCGAGGGAAACACCATATATTTT	CASSYGGEGNTIYF
TRBV20-1	.	TRBJ2-7	many	TGCAGTGCTAGAGATCGGGCAGAGTACGAGCAGTACTTC	CSARDRAEYEQYF
TRBV12-3/TRBV12-4	.	TRBJ2-5	many	TGTGCCAGCACCGGGCCCAGCCGCCGGGAGACCCAGTACTTC	CASTGPSRRETQYF
TRBV25-1	TRBD1	TRBJ2-7	many	TGTGCCAGCAGTCCGGGACAGGGAAGGGGCGAGCAGTACTTC	CASSPGQGRGEQYF
TRBV5-5	.	TRBJ2-5	many	TGTGCCAGCACACTGGGTCCCAGTCAGACCCAGTACTTC	CASTLGPSQTQYF
TRBV4-3	.	TRBJ1-2	.	TGCGCCAGCAGCCAAACCCTGGGCTCGGATATCTATGGCTACACCTTC	CASSQTLGSDIYGYTF
TRBV18	TRBD1	TRBJ2-5	many	TGTGCCAGCTCAGCGGGACAGGGAATTTTGGAGACCCAGTACTTC	CASSAGQGILETQYF
TRBV6-9	.	TRBJ1-5	few	TGTGCCAGCAGTCCCTCGAAGGGGGGTCAGCCCCAGCATTTT	CASSPSKGGQPQHF
TRBV7-6	.	TRBJ1-1	many	TGTGCCAGCAGCTTATCGGGCAGGGAAGCTTTCTTT	CASSLSGREAFF
TRBV15	.	TRBJ2-3	medium-sized	TGTGCCACCAGCATCCTGGAAATAGGGTCAGATACGCAGTATTTT	CATSILEIGSDTQYF
TRBV4-1	.	TRBJ2-5	many	TGCGCCAGCAGGCACGTAATTGGCGTGGAGACCCAGTACTTC	CASRHVIGVETQYF
TRBV20-1	TRBD1	TRBJ2-7	many	TGCAGTGCTAGAATTGGACAGGGGGTAACCTACGAGCAGTACTTC	CSARIGQGVTYEQYF
TRBV6-4	TRBD2	TRBJ2-1	many	TGTGCCAGCAGTGACTCTCCTAGCGGGGGGGCCGATGAGCAGTTCTTC	CASSDSPSGGADEQFF
TRBV5-1	.	TRBJ1-1	many	TGCGCCAGCAGCTTGGCCCAGGGGAACACTGAAGCTTTCTTT	CASSLAQGNTEAFF
TRBV6-5	TRBD2	TRBJ2-1	many	TGTGCCAGCAGTTACTCGGCGGGGGGGTCTTACAATGAGCAGTTCTTC	CASSYSAGGSYNEQFF
TRBV6-5	.	TRBJ2-7	many	TGTGCCAGCAGTTACCTTGGGCCCCTTGGGGAGCAGTACTTC	CASSYLGPLGEQYF
TRBV5-1	.	TRBJ1-6	.	TGCGCCAGCAGCTTGGATCGGGCAGGGTCCTATAATTCACCCCTCCACTTT	CASSLDRAGSYNSPLHF
TRBV4-3	.	TRBJ1-5	many	TGCGCCAGCAGCCAAGATTATTGGCGGAGCAATCAGCCCCAGCATTTT	CASSQDYWRSNQPQHF